The 27 T cell receptor beta chains below come from one sample, sequenced in a study of blood T cell repertoires in COVID-19. Assay: immunoSEQ multiplex PCR; the TCRdb copy retains only in-frame clones and omits some. This table holds more than 200,000 clones, around 80% found once. Sequencing was performed on peripheral blood. The origin of the receptors is a man aged 35-49 years with acute or convalescent COVID-19.

The gene calls are TRBV7-6 and TRBJ1-5, with TRBD1 as a possible D gene (6 bases). This CDR3 is 15 amino acids long. V was shortened by 5 bases and J by 5 bases, with 16 bases between the two germline ends. Germline CDR1 is SGHVS and CDR2 is FNYEAQ. Here the CDR3 DNA reads TGTGCCAGCAGCCCGCGGTGGGGGGGGCATCAGCCCCAGCATTTT. Protein: CASSPRWGGHQPQHF.

As DNA, the CDR3 is TGCGCCAGCAGCCAAGATAGGAGGGGACAGTACGAGCAGTACTTC. This translates into CASSQDRRGQYEQYF. The V and J genes are TRBV4-1 and TRBJ2-7, with a possible D match to TRBD1 (7 bases). The CDR3 is 15 residues long. Germline CDR1 is MGHRA and CDR2 is YSYEKL. The germline V and J ends were trimmed by 0 bases and 4 bases, with 13 bases remaining between them.

V gene TRBV10-3 combines with J gene TRBJ2-1, with 11 bases that match TRBD1. Germline CDR1 ENHRY, CDR2 SYGVKD. Losses at the gene ends were 2 bases for V and 12 bases for J; bases not matched to a gene: 15. The CDR3 totals 17 residues. The CDR3 reads CAISEPSGRDRGERQFF. For the CDR3, the DNA is TGTGCCATCAGTGAGCCCTCGGGGCGGGACAGGGGGGAGCGGCAGTTCTTC.

V is TRBV15 and J is TRBJ1-1; tentative D call: TRBD1 (6 bases). This CDR3 spans 15 amino acids. From germline, CDR1 is LNHNV and CDR2 YYDKDF (reference sequence). V was trimmed by 4 bases and J by 5 bases, leaving 17 bases between them. The CDR3 coding sequence is TGTGCCACCAGCATAAGCAGGAACAGGGAGACTGAAGCTTTCTTT. Its translation is CATSISRNRETEAFF.

The V call is TRBV6-6, the J call TRBJ1-6; D not certain. This CDR3 contains 14 residues. In germline, CDR1 is MNHNY, CDR2 SVGAGI (reference sequence). The V end was cut by 6 bases, the J end by 2 bases, with 8 bases between. CDR3 amino acids: CASREEPYNSPLHF. The DNA of the CDR3 is TGTGCCAGCAGGGAGGAACCCTATAATTCACCCCTCCACTTT.

The rearrangement links TRBV18 to TRBJ2-4; 8 nucleotides align to TRBD1. Germline V gives CDR1 KGHSH, CDR2 LQKENI. The V gene end was trimmed by 5 bases and the J gene end by 3 bases; junction bases not matched to a gene: 0. CDR3 length: 13 amino acids. The CDR3: CASSTGGKNIQYF. CDR3 sequence (DNA): TGTGCCAGCTCAACAGGGGGCAAAAACATTCAGTACTTC. Complete variable domain (other parts from reference TRBV18 and TRBJ2-4): NAGVMQNPRHLVRRRGQEARLRCSPMKGHSHVYWYRQLPEEGLKFMVYLQKENIIDESGMPKERFSAEFPKEGPSILRIQQVVRGDSAAYFCASSTGGKNIQYFGAGTRLSVL.

V and J are TRBV4-1 and TRBJ2-2; perhaps TRBD1 as D (5 bases). The CDR3 runs 16 residues. Germline assignment: CDR1 MGHRA and CDR2 YSYEKL. The V gene lost 0 bases and the J gene lost 5 bases, with 13 bases spanning the gap. This CDR3 reads CASSQDGQGRTGELFF. The CDR3 bases are TGCGCCAGCAGCCAAGATGGTCAGGGAAGGACCGGGGAGCTGTTTTTT.

Remarks on this clone: This may stem from a read error, because a much larger clone lies one nucleotide away. The V and J genes are TRBV6-4 and TRBJ2-1; maybe TRBD1 (6 bases). Trimming cost V 4 bases and J 4 bases, with 8 bases left between them. The CDR3 loop spans 13 amino acids. Per germline, CDR1 MRHNA and CDR2 SNTAGT. The CDR3 reads CASSADSYNEQFF. The CDR3 bases are TGTGCCAGCAGTGCGGACAGTTACAATGAGCAGTTCTTC.

The V gene is TRBV21-1, the J gene TRBJ1-5; the table calls TRBD1, which could not be checked here. TRBV21-1 is recorded as a pseudogene. The CDR3 length is 13 residues. CDR3 DNA: TGTGCCAGCACCCCGGACAACAATCAGCCCCAGCATTTT. Translation: CASTPDNNQPQHF.

The chain joins TRBV6-5 to TRBJ2-6; no clear D gene. V was shortened by 5 bases and J by 4 bases, with 12 bases between the two germline ends. Germline V CDR1 and CDR2: MNHEY, SVGAGI. The CDR3 spans 15 residues. The CDR3 is CASSPPNLGANVLTF. Here the CDR3 DNA reads TGTGCCAGCAGTCCTCCAAACTTAGGGGCCAACGTCCTGACTTTC.

The chain employs TRBV5-8 and TRBJ2-2, with D possibly TRBD1 on 6 matching bases. The CDR3 runs 15 residues. The V and J ends lost 4 bases and 2 bases respectively, with 12 bases between them. From germline, CDR1 is SGHTS and CDR2 YDEGEE. Here the CDR3 reads CASSTGTTNTGELFF. The CDR3 region has the DNA TGTGCCAGCAGCACCGGGACAACAAACACCGGGGAGCTGTTTTTT.

The genes are TRBV2 and TRBJ1-5, with TRBD1 matching 7 bases. Germline values: CDR1 SNHLY, CDR2 FYNNEI. The CDR3 covers 21 residues. The J segment lost 7 bases and the V segment lost 6 bases, leaving 30 bases of the junction unmatched. The CDR3: CASRGGPSAGTVLIRGQPQHF. The CDR3 bases are TGTGCCAGCAGGGGTGGACCAAGTGCCGGGACAGTCTTGATTAGGGGGCAGCCCCAGCATTTT.

J is TRBJ2-3 and V is TRBV7-9; 9 bases match TRBD1. The germline gives CDR1 SEHNR, CDR2 FQNEAQ (reference sequence). J was trimmed by 7 bases and V by 3 bases; bases with no gene match: 11. The CDR3 extends over 16 amino acids. Written as DNA, the CDR3 is TGTGCCAGCAGCTTTTATCCGGGACAGGGTGAGCATACGCAGTATTTT. Translation gives CASSFYPGQGEHTQYF.

This clone was counted between two and nine times. This chain links TRBV2 with TRBJ1-3, with D uncertain. With 7 bases removed from V and 0 bases from J, the gap between germline ends came to 10 bases. Germline V CDR1 and CDR2: SNHLY, FYNNEI. The CDR3 spans 14 residues. The CDR3 loop is CASKPRNSGNTIYF. The CDR3 DNA is TGTGCCAGCAAACCCAGGAACTCTGGAAACACCATATATTTT.

V and J are TRBV10-3 and TRBJ1-2, with D unresolved. This CDR3 spans 15 amino acids. The V end was cut by 6 bases, the J end by 6 bases, with 20 bases between. Germline V CDR1 and CDR2: ENHRY, SYGVKD. The CDR3 DNA reads as TGTGCCATCAGCGGTGGAGTGCGGCAGACCCATGGCTACACCTTC. It yields the protein CAISGGVRQTHGYTF.

CDR3 residues: CASSFTPRGNSPLHF. CDR3 DNA sequence: TGTGCCAGCAGCTTTACTCCCCGGGGTAATTCACCCCTCCACTTT. This chain connects TRBV13 to TRBJ1-6; D is unclear. V lost 3 bases, J lost 6 bases, and 12 bases lay in between. Germline CDR1 PRHDT, CDR2 FYEKMQ (reference sequence). The CDR3 is 15 amino acids.

This chain links TRBV6-5 with TRBJ1-1; D gene uncertain. From germline, CDR1 is MNHEY and CDR2 SVGAGI. The V end lost 2 bases, the J end lost 8 bases, and 12 bases lay between the germline ends. This CDR3 is 13 amino acids long. The DNA for the CDR3 is TGTGCCAGCAGTTACGGGCAGCCTCTGGAAGCTTTCTTT. Its translation is CASSYGQPLEAFF.

The rearrangement joins TRBV4-1 to TRBJ2-7; TRBD2 agrees at 13 bases. The CDR3 runs to 18 residues. V lost 1 base and J lost 5; bases outside the gene matches: 11. Germline-derived CDR1 and CDR2 are MGHRA and YSYEKL. The CDR3 here is CASSQAGLAGMGQDEQYF. The CDR3 nucleotides read TGCGCCAGCAGCCAAGCGGGACTAGCGGGAATGGGGCAGGACGAGCAGTACTTC.

This rearrangement joins TRBV29-1 to TRBJ2-3; tentatively, D is TRBD2 (5 bases). Germline CDR1 is SQVTM and CDR2 is ANQGSEA. V was clipped by 3 bases and J by 2 bases, with 12 bases between them. The CDR3 extends over 14 amino acids. CDR3 protein: CSVEDSSNTDTQYF. The CDR3 bases are TGCAGCGTTGAGGACTCGTCGAACACAGATACGCAGTATTTT.

The J gene is TRBJ1-5, the V gene TRBV6-4; D possibly corresponds to TRBD1 (5 bases). The CDR3 contains 16 residues. The germline CDR1 and CDR2 sequences are MRHNA and SNTAGT. Deletions cut 0 bases from V and 1 base from J, with 10 bases between. The chain's CDR3 is CASSDSSGRSNQPQHF. For the CDR3, the DNA is TGTGCCAGCAGTGACTCATCAGGGCGGAGCAATCAGCCCCAGCATTTT.

This chain connects TRBV30 to TRBJ1-2; maybe TRBD1 (6 bases). The CDR3 length is 12 residues. The ends were cut back, 0 bases at V and 7 bases at J, with 9 bases in the middle. In germline, CDR1 is GTSNPN, CDR2 SVGIG (reference sequence). CDR3 amino acids: CAWSVAGAGYTF. As DNA, the CDR3 is TGTGCCTGGAGTGTAGCGGGGGCTGGCTACACCTTC. The full variable domain, rest sourced from reference TRBV30 and TRBJ1-2, is SQTIHQWPATLVQPVGSPLSLECTVEGTSNPNLYWYRQAAGRGLQLLFYSVGIGQISSEVPQNLSASRPQDRQFILSSKKLLLSDSGFYLCAWSVAGAGYTFGSGTRLTVV.

This clone was recorded a few times. The rearrangement joins TRBV6-6 to TRBJ1-4; D might be TRBD1 (6 bases). CDR3 size: 14 residues. Germline lookup yields CDR1 MNHNY and CDR2 SVGAGI (reference sequence). With 0 bases removed from V and 6 bases from J, the gap between germline ends came to 8 bases. Here the CDR3 reads CASSYSRQDEKLFF. In DNA form, the CDR3 reads TGTGCCAGCAGTTACTCGCGACAGGATGAAAAACTGTTTTTT.

V is TRBV29-1 and J is TRBJ1-2, with D unresolved. Trimming took off 1 base at V and 8 bases at J, with 11 bases between the two ends. This CDR3 contains 12 residues. The germline V gene has CDR1 SQVTM and CDR2 ANQGSEA. The CDR3 protein is CSVEGENAGYTF. DNA of the CDR3: TGCAGCGTTGAAGGGGAGAACGCGGGCTACACCTTC.

This clone was counted ten times or more. The rearrangement links TRBV20-1 to TRBJ2-3, with D unresolved. Trimming cost V 6 bases and J 0 bases, with 4 bases left between them. The CDR3 sequence is 11 residues long. Germline V gene sequence: CDR1 DFQATT, CDR2 SNEGSKA (reference sequence). CDR3 in amino acids: CSAFSTDTQYF. CDR3 bases: TGCAGTGCCTTCAGCACAGATACGCAGTATTTT.

The V and J genes are TRBV18 and TRBJ1-1; D is perhaps TRBD1 (6 bases). The germline V and J ends were trimmed by 5 bases and 1 base, with 17 bases remaining between them. The CDR3 loop spans 16 amino acids. The germline V gene has CDR1 KGHSH and CDR2 LQKENI. The CDR3 region is CASSRVTGLSNTEAFF. In nucleotides, the CDR3 is TGTGCCAGCTCAAGAGTCACAGGGCTCTCGAACACTGAAGCTTTCTTT.

This rearrangement joins TRBV18 to TRBJ1-1; D is undetermined. CDR3 length: 15 amino acids. In germline, CDR1 is KGHSH, CDR2 LQKENI. Trimming removed 6 bases from V and 1 base from J, with 15 bases in between. The CDR3 protein is CASSSAGSWNTEAFF. Here the CDR3 DNA reads TGTGCCAGCTCCAGTGCGGGGAGTTGGAACACTGAAGCTTTCTTT.

This rearrangement joins TRBV20-1 to TRBJ2-2; 7 bases match TRBD1. The germline gives CDR1 DFQATT, CDR2 SNEGSKA (reference sequence). CDR3 length: 14 amino acids. V was pared by 3 bases and J by 3 bases, with 4 bases of the junction left unmatched. The CDR3 bases are TGCAGTGCTAGTAGGGGGCTTGACACCGGGGAGCTGTTTTTT. Translated: CSASRGLDTGELFF.